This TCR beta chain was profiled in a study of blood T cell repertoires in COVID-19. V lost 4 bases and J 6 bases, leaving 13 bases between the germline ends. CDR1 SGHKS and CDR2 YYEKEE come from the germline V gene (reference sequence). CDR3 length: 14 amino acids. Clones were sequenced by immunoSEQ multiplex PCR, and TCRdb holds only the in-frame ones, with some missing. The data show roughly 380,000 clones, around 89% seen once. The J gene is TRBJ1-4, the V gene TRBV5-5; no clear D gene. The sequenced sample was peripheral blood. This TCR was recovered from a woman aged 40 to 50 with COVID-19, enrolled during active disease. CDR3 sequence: CASSPAVGYEKLFF. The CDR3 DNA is TGTGCCAGCAGCCCCGCTGTCGGGTATGAAAAACTGTTTTTT.